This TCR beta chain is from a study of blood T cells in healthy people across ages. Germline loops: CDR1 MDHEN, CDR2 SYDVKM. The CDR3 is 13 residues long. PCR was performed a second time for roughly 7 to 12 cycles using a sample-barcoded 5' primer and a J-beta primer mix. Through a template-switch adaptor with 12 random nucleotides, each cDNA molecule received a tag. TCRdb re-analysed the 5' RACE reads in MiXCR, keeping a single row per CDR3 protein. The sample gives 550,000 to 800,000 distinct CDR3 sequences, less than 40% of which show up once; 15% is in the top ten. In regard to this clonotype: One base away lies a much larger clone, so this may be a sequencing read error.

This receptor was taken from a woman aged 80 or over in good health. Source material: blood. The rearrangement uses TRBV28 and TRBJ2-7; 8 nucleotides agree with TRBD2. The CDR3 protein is CVSTPGGMETQYF. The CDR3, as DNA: TGTGTCAGCACCCCGGGGGGGATGGAAACCCAGTACTTC.